This T cell receptor (beta chain) is from a study of identical twins. V gave up 1 base and J gave up 8 bases, with 15 bases separating them. This CDR3 is built from 15 residues. The germline V gene has CDR1 MNHEY and CDR2 SVGEGT. This clonotype has a handful of counts. Using its own MiXCR run on the 5' RACE reads, TCRdb lists one record per CDR3 protein. The table records about 450,000 distinct CDR3 sequences, about a fifth of them present only once. V is TRBV6-2 or TRBV6-3 and J is TRBJ2-1; TRBD2 might be the D (6 bases). This receptor was obtained from a man aged 50 or older in good health. The sequencing sample was made of naive T cells sorted from blood. CDR3 loop: CASSYFYGRGDEQFF. CDR3 coding DNA: TGTGCCAGCAGTTACTTTTACGGGAGAGGGGATGAGCAGTTCTTC.